This record covers a single T cell receptor beta chain. The V gene lost 11 bases and the J gene lost 4 bases, with 8 bases spanning the gap. The CDR3 is 11 residues long. Tregs were sorted as CD4+CD25+CD127-/low cells. TCRdb independently ran MiXCR on the 5' RACE reads; one entry per CDR3 protein. The sample has 35,000 to 50,000 distinct CDR3 sequences, 22% seen once; the top ten hold approximately 4.1%. V and J are TRBV12-3 or TRBV12-4 and TRBJ1-4; D is unresolved. The sample consisted of Tregs sorted from blood. The TCR comes from a female donor with breast cancer. This CDR3 reads CAVELNEKLFF. Written as DNA, the CDR3 is TGTGCCGTCGAGCTTAATGAAAAACTGTTTTTT.